This is a list of T cell receptor beta chains from one sample in a study of blood T cell repertoires in COVID-19. Clones were read by immunoSEQ multiplex PCR, and TCRdb kept only the in-frame ones, dropping some. This sample yields some 19,000 clones, of which approximately 83% are seen a single time; roughly 5.5% belongs to the top ten. Sequencing used peripheral blood. The source is a human donor in a cohort sampled during active COVID-19. The CDR3 runs from the conserved cysteine through the conserved F or W. D genes are given only for firm matches. Size tells how often a clone was seen (once, few, many) or the class of an expanded clone, and some rows leave it out.

d_gene: TRBD1
abundance: once
v_gene: TRBV5-4
j_gene: TRBJ1-1
CDR3aa: CASGRQGLVGTEAFF
CDR3nt: TGTGCCAGCGGACGACAGGGTTTAGTCGGAACTGAAGCTTTCTTT

d_gene: TRBD1
abundance: .
v_gene: TRBV24-1
j_gene: TRBJ1-5
CDR3aa: CATSGTGGGNRPQHF
CDR3nt: TGTGCCACCAGCGGGACAGGAGGTGGGAATCGGCCCCAGCATTTT

d_gene: TRBD2
abundance: few
v_gene: TRBV18
j_gene: TRBJ2-3
CDR3aa: CASSPWTSRGPDTQYF
CDR3nt: TGTGCCAGCTCACCCTGGACTAGCCGGGGCCCAGATACGCAGTATTTT

d_gene: .
abundance: .
v_gene: TRBV6-4
j_gene: TRBJ2-3
CDR3aa: CASSESSHTDTQYF
CDR3nt: TGTGCCAGCAGTGAGTCTAGCCACACAGATACGCAGTATTTT

d_gene: TRBD2
abundance: .
v_gene: TRBV10-3
j_gene: TRBJ2-2
CDR3aa: CAVAPGGATNTGELFF
CDR3nt: TGTGCCGTCGCCCCGGGGGGGGCAACGAACACCGGGGAGCTGTTTTTT

d_gene: TRBD2
abundance: .
v_gene: TRBV27
j_gene: TRBJ2-7
CDR3aa: CASRKEGGGLIYEQYF
CDR3nt: TGTGCCAGCAGAAAAGAGGGCGGGGGGCTTATCTACGAGCAGTACTTC

d_gene: TRBD1
abundance: .
v_gene: TRBV6-1
j_gene: TRBJ2-1
CDR3aa: CASREDRGPYNEQFF
CDR3nt: TGTGCCAGCAGGGAAGACAGGGGCCCGTACAATGAGCAGTTCTTC

d_gene: .
abundance: .
v_gene: TRBV5-6
j_gene: TRBJ2-5
CDR3aa: CASSLVSNRAQYF
CDR3nt: TGTGCCAGCAGCTTGGTGTCCAACCGAGCCCAGTACTTC

d_gene: TRBD1
abundance: few
v_gene: TRBV30
j_gene: TRBJ2-7
CDR3aa: CAWSSDRGPREQYF
CDR3nt: TGTGCCTGGAGTTCGGACAGGGGGCCGAGGGAGCAGTACTTC

d_gene: TRBD1
abundance: .
v_gene: TRBV2
j_gene: TRBJ1-5
CDR3aa: CASIGQANQPQHF
CDR3nt: TGTGCCAGCATCGGACAGGCAAATCAGCCCCAGCATTTT

d_gene: .
abundance: once
v_gene: TRBV30
j_gene: TRBJ2-6
CDR3aa: CAWNLVGAVSGANVLTF
CDR3nt: TGTGCCTGGAACCTCGTGGGGGCGGTCTCTGGGGCCAACGTCCTGACTTTC

d_gene: TRBD2
abundance: .
v_gene: TRBV11-2
j_gene: TRBJ2-3
CDR3aa: CASLVRGGSTDTQYF
CDR3nt: TGTGCCAGTCTTGTACGGGGAGGGAGCACAGATACGCAGTATTTT

d_gene: .
abundance: few
v_gene: TRBV7-3
j_gene: TRBJ2-2
CDR3aa: CASSSGSNGELFF
CDR3nt: TGTGCCAGCAGCTCAGGGTCCAACGGGGAGCTGTTTTTT

d_gene: .
abundance: .
v_gene: TRBV5-5
j_gene: TRBJ1-2
CDR3aa: CASGQNYGYTF
CDR3nt: TGTGCCAGTGGGCAAAACTATGGCTACACCTTC

d_gene: TRBD1
abundance: few
v_gene: TRBV19
j_gene: TRBJ1-2
CDR3aa: CATGQGWVGGYTF
CDR3nt: TGTGCCACTGGACAGGGATGGGTCGGAGGCTACACCTTC

d_gene: .
abundance: .
v_gene: TRBV18
j_gene: TRBJ2-3
CDR3aa: CASSPAGERFDTQYF
CDR3nt: TGTGCCAGCTCACCAGCAGGGGAAAGGTTTGATACGCAGTATTTT

d_gene: .
abundance: few
v_gene: TRBV19
j_gene: TRBJ2-7
CDR3aa: CASSAGAVYEQYF
CDR3nt: TGTGCCAGTAGCGCAGGGGCGGTCTACGAGCAGTACTTC

d_gene: TRBD1
abundance: .
v_gene: TRBV27
j_gene: TRBJ1-2
CDR3aa: CASSQTGDYGYTF
CDR3nt: TGTGCCAGCAGTCAAACAGGGGACTATGGCTACACCTTC

d_gene: TRBD1
abundance: medium-sized
v_gene: TRBV6-1
j_gene: TRBJ1-5
CDR3aa: CASSGTGQGESEPQHF
CDR3nt: TGTGCCAGCAGTGGTACGGGACAGGGGGAATCGGAGCCCCAGCATTTT

d_gene: TRBD2
abundance: .
v_gene: TRBV9
j_gene: TRBJ2-3
CDR3aa: CASSALAGGRDTQYF
CDR3nt: TGTGCCAGCAGCGCCCTAGCGGGAGGGCGCGATACGCAGTATTTT

d_gene: TRBD1
abundance: .
v_gene: TRBV6-2/TRBV6-3
j_gene: TRBJ2-7
CDR3aa: CASSITITGDGGNEQYF
CDR3nt: TGTGCCAGCAGCATAACCATTACAGGGGATGGGGGAAACGAGCAGTACTTC

d_gene: TRBD1
abundance: .
v_gene: TRBV12-5
j_gene: TRBJ1-4
CDR3aa: CASGPTGGQANEKLFF
CDR3nt: TGTGCTAGTGGTCCCACAGGGGGCCAGGCTAATGAAAAACTGTTTTTT

d_gene: TRBD1
abundance: .
v_gene: TRBV6-1
j_gene: TRBJ2-7
CDR3aa: CASSEAGTGGYEQYF
CDR3nt: TGTGCCAGCAGTGAAGCCGGGACAGGGGGCTACGAGCAGTACTTC

d_gene: .
abundance: .
v_gene: TRBV10-3
j_gene: TRBJ1-2
CDR3aa: CAISRTDGYTF
CDR3nt: TGTGCCATCAGTCGGACAGATGGCTACACCTTC

d_gene: TRBD1
abundance: .
v_gene: TRBV27
j_gene: TRBJ1-2
CDR3aa: CASSLQDRGYGYTF
CDR3nt: TGTGCCAGCAGTTTGCAGGACAGGGGCTATGGCTACACCTTC

d_gene: TRBD2
abundance: few
v_gene: TRBV6-5
j_gene: TRBJ2-7
CDR3aa: CASSYSTSGSYEQYF
CDR3nt: TGTGCCAGCAGTTACTCGACTAGCGGGAGCTACGAGCAGTACTTC

d_gene: TRBD1
abundance: .
v_gene: TRBV6-6
j_gene: TRBJ1-1
CDR3aa: CASSYKGQGPNTEAFF
CDR3nt: TGTGCCAGCAGTTACAAGGGACAGGGACCGAACACTGAAGCTTTCTTT

d_gene: TRBD1
abundance: .
v_gene: TRBV18
j_gene: TRBJ2-3
CDR3aa: CASSPAGTGGVDTQYF
CDR3nt: TGTGCCAGCTCACCAGCCGGGACAGGGGGTGTCGATACGCAGTATTTT